The present TCR beta chain was sequenced within a study of shared T cell receptors in the human thymus. TCRdb keeps only in-frame clones here, not all; method: immunoSEQ multiplex PCR. The data show approximately 730,000 clones, with roughly 85% seen just once and approximately 0.01% held by the top ten. V lost 1 base, J lost 0 bases, and 11 bases lay in between. CDR1 and CDR2 (germline): SGHRS, YFSETQ. The CDR3 covers 15 residues. In addition, the sample was reused for a study of human thymus T cells. That source adds: Thymic tissue was derived from resections collected during corrective heart surgery. Related research described thymic repertoires that were highly overlapping among unrelated individuals.

The V gene is TRBV5-1, the J gene TRBJ2-7; a possible D gene is TRBD1 (5 bases). Sequenced material: thymocytes. The sequence derives from a girl less than two years old with a congenital heart defect. CDR3 nucleotide sequence: TGCGCCAGCAGCTTGCACAGGACCAGCTCCTACGAGCAGTACTTC. Translated: CASSLHRTSSYEQYF. The full variable domain, in which reference TRBV5-1 and TRBJ2-7 provide the parts outside the CDR3, is KAGVTQTPRYLIKTRGQQVTLSCSPISGHRSVSWYQQTPGQGLQFLFEYFSETQRNKGNFPGRFSGRQFSNSRSEMNVSTLELGDSALYLCASSLHRTSSYEQYFGPGTRLTVT.